This is a list of T cell receptor beta chains from one sample in a study of response to subunit inactivated influenza vaccine. TCRdb used MiXCR to reprocess the RT-PCR reads, holding one entry per CDR3 protein. This sample has fewer than 750,000 distinct CDR3 sequences, with 12% to 15% found just once. This sample comprised PBMCs from blood, obtained about 13 days after vaccination. The source of these receptors is a man aged 45-60 years who received an inactivated influenza vaccine. Both conserved end residues are part of each CDR3. A D gene is named only where the DNA matches it firmly. Some rows mark clone size as missing; the rest say once, few, many or name a class of expanded clone.

d_call,clone_size,j_call,v_call,cdr3_nt,cdr3_aa
TRBD2,few,TRBJ2-1,TRBV20-1,TGCAGTGCTAGAGTAAGGACTAGCGGCGGTGATGAGTTCTTC,CSARVRTSGGDEFF
.,few,TRBJ2-7,TRBV6-2/TRBV6-3,TGTGCCAGCAAAACGGGCGGAGCCCACGAGCAGTACTTC,CASKTGGAHEQYF
.,.,TRBJ2-1,TRBV7-9,TGTGCCAGCAGCGTTAGGGTATTTGATGAGCAGTTCTTC,CASSVRVFDEQFF
TRBD2,.,TRBJ2-1,TRBV4-3,TGCGCCAGCAGCCAAGGGTGGCTAGCGGGGTGGAACGAGCAGTTCTTC,CASSQGWLAGWNEQFF
.,many,TRBJ2-7,TRBV10-3,TGTGCCACCCACGGGGGAGAAGCGGCTTACGAGCAGTACTTC,CATHGGEAAYEQYF
.,few,TRBJ2-7,TRBV20-1,TGCAGTGCTAGAGTTGCCGGGAAAAACGAGCAGTACTTC,CSARVAGKNEQYF
TRBD1,.,TRBJ2-3,TRBV5-1,TGCGCCAGCAGTTACGACAGGGGCACAGATACGCAGTATTTT,CASSYDRGTDTQYF
.,.,TRBJ1-6,TRBV12-3/TRBV12-4,TGTGCCAGCAGTTTAGGGGGGGCTTCGAATTCACCCCTCCACTTT,CASSLGGASNSPLHF
TRBD2,.,TRBJ2-1,TRBV15,TGTGCCACCAGTTGGCGGGAGGCCTACAATGAGCAGTTCTTC,CATSWREAYNEQFF
.,.,TRBJ1-6,TRBV6-1,TGTGCCAGCATGGAGAGGGGGTGGGCAGTAGGAAATTCACCCCTCCACTTT,CASMERGWAVGNSPLHF
TRBD2,few,TRBJ2-1,TRBV11-2,TGTGCCAGCAGCTACGGGACTACCCGCCATGAGCAGTTCTTC,CASSYGTTRHEQFF
.,.,TRBJ2-5,TRBV6-5,TGTGCCAGCAGTTACCACCCGTCGGAGACCCAGTACTTC,CASSYHPSETQYF
TRBD1,few,TRBJ2-1,TRBV2,TGTGCCAGCACCCGAGGGGGCACCTACAATGAGCAGTTCTTC,CASTRGGTYNEQFF
.,.,TRBJ2-3,TRBV11-2,TGTGCCAGCAGCCCCCAAACGGATACGCAGTATTTT,CASSPQTDTQYF
TRBD2,few,TRBJ2-1,TRBV30,TGTGCCTGGAGTCGGGGAGGGAAGTCCTACAATGAGCAGTTCTTC,CAWSRGGKSYNEQFF
.,many,TRBJ1-2,TRBV11-2,TGTGCCAGCAGCTTAGACGGGACGGCCTATGGCTACACCTTC,CASSLDGTAYGYTF
TRBD1,many,TRBJ2-6,TRBV12-3/TRBV12-4,TGTGCCAGCAGCCCTGGGACAGGGAAGGGGGCCAACGTCCTGACTTTC,CASSPGTGKGANVLTF
.,.,TRBJ2-7,TRBV3-1,TGTGCCAGCAGCCCTCGGGGGGCAATCCCCTACCACGAGCAGTACTTC,CASSPRGAIPYHEQYF